This passage covers 17 T cell receptor beta chains from one sample sequenced in a study of blood T cell repertoires in COVID-19. TCRdb's table, derived via immunoSEQ multiplex PCR, lists solely in-frame clones and lacks some. The repertoire includes around 250,000 clones, approximately 89% of them detected once, and approximately 3% sits in the top ten. Sequences were obtained from PBMCs or T cells enriched from blood (not recorded which). The receptor set was obtained from a man aged 35-49 years who had been exposed to COVID-19.

This chain connects TRBV5-4 to TRBJ1-4; D is unclear. The V end was cut by 0 bases, the J end by 3 bases, with 15 bases between. This CDR3 contains 17 residues. The germline V gene has CDR1 SGHNT and CDR2 YYREEE (reference sequence). In DNA form, the CDR3 reads TGTGCCAGCAGCTTGGACGGCCCGGGTTCGTCTAATGAAAAACTGTTTTTT. Residues: CASSLDGPGSSNEKLFF.

The chain couples TRBV11-3 to TRBJ1-2; D is unclear. CDR3 length equals 13 residues. CDR1 and CDR2 from the germline V gene are SGHNT and YENEEA. V was cut by 5 bases and J by 4 bases, with 11 bases left in between. CDR3 bases: TGTGCCAGCAGCCCAACCTCCAGCTATGGCTACACCTTC. It translates to CASSPTSSYGYTF.

The rearrangement joins TRBV23-1 to TRBJ2-3; TRBD1 matches at 8 bases. TRBV23-1 is annotated as an ORF whose role is uncertain. J gave up 0 bases and V 9 bases, and 14 bases lay outside the gene matches. The CDR3 is 17 amino acids. The CDR3: CARLTATGAGSTDTQYF. The DNA of the CDR3 is TGCGCCAGGCTTACCGCGACAGGGGCAGGTAGCACAGATACGCAGTATTTT.

This clone occurred a few times. This chain uses TRBV2 with TRBJ1-1; TRBD1 might be the D (5 bases). V was cut by 6 bases and J by 1 base, with 9 bases left in between. CDR3 length: 13 amino acids. The V gene's germline CDR1 is SNHLY and CDR2 FYNNEI. The CDR3 protein is CASRGLPNTEAFF. The CDR3 nucleotides are TGTGCCAGCAGGGGACTCCCGAACACTGAAGCTTTCTTT. The full variable domain, with the rest looked up from reference TRBV2 and TRBJ1-1, is EPEVTQTPSHQVTQMGQEVILRCVPISNHLYFYWYRQILGQKVEFLVSFYNNEISEKSEIFDDQFSVERPDGSNFTLKIRSTKLEDSAMYFCASRGLPNTEAFFGQGTRLTVV.

CDR3 in amino acids: CASSSSYEQYF. DNA of the CDR3: TGTGCCAGCAGTTCATCCTACGAGCAGTACTTC. The chain combines TRBV12-3 or TRBV12-4 with TRBJ2-7; D is unclear. The CDR3 consists of 11 residues. V lost 4 bases and J lost 1, with 2 bases in between.

The chain employs TRBV12-5 and TRBJ1-1; D is perhaps TRBD1 (5 bases). This CDR3 has 13 residues. CDR1 and CDR2 from the germline V gene are LGHNT and FRNRAP. V gave up 6 bases and J gave up 10 bases, with 18 bases separating them. This chain's CDR3 is CASGSGRGVGAFF. The CDR3, as DNA: TGTGCTAGTGGCTCAGGACGGGGGGTCGGAGCTTTCTTT.

CDR3 region: CATSDLTASGRAETQYF. CDR3 nucleotides: TGTGCCACCAGTGATTTGACCGCCAGCGGGAGGGCGGAGACCCAGTACTTC. This rearrangement joins TRBV24-1 to TRBJ2-5, with TRBD2 matching over 10 bases. This CDR3 has 17 residues. Trimming cost V 0 bases and J 5 bases; bases outside gene matches: 8. Germline V gene sequence: CDR1 KGHDR, CDR2 SFDVKD.

The chain links TRBV28 to TRBJ2-1, with 14 bases identical to TRBD2. The length of the CDR3 is 16 residues. Germline assignment: CDR1 MDHEN and CDR2 SYDVKM. V lost 6 bases to trimming and J lost 9 bases; unmatched junction nucleotides: 10. The CDR3 DNA follows: TGTGCCAGCAGCCTTCGGACTAGCGGGAGGAGGTGTGAGCAGTTCTTC. As protein: CASSLRTSGRRCEQFF.

V usage is TRBV27 and J usage is TRBJ1-5; 7 bases align to TRBD1. Germline CDR1 and CDR2: MNHEY and SMNVEV (reference sequence). Unmatched junction bases numbered 9, after V lost 5 bases and J lost 5 bases. The CDR3 runs to 15 residues. This CDR3 reads CASSRGGGYDQPQHF. CDR3 DNA sequence: TGTGCCAGCAGTCGCGGAGGGGGCTACGATCAGCCCCAGCATTTT.

The chain links TRBV7-9 to TRBJ1-2; TRBD1 agrees at 10 bases. The CDR3 extends over 15 amino acids. Germline V gene data show CDR1 as SEHNR and CDR2 as FQNEAQ (reference sequence). With 5 bases clipped from V and 3 bases from J, the junction kept 6 bases outside the gene matches. The CDR3 is CASSLPGTGDYGYTF. CDR3 coding DNA: TGTGCCAGCAGCCTTCCCGGGACAGGGGACTATGGCTACACCTTC. Full variable domain (outside the CDR3, taken from reference TRBV7-9 and TRBJ1-2): DTGVSQNPRHKITKRGQNVTFRCDPISEHNRLYWYRQTLGQGPEFLTYFQNEAQLEKSRLLSDRFSAERPKGSFSTLEIQRTEQGDSAMYLCASSLPGTGDYGYTFGSGTRLTVV.

The rearrangement uses TRBV7-2 and TRBJ2-7; 7 positions match TRBD1. The trim removed 2 bases at V and 3 bases at J, leaving 4 bases unmatched. The germline V gene has CDR1 SGHTA and CDR2 FQGNSA. The CDR3 length is 14 residues. CDR3 region: CASSLFYRGYEQYF. The CDR3 DNA reads as TGTGCCAGCAGCTTATTCTACAGGGGCTACGAGCAGTACTTC.

This clone was recorded once. The chain employs TRBV7-2 and TRBJ2-7; 8 bases are shared with TRBD1. The CDR3 consists of 13 residues. Germline loops: CDR1 SGHTA, CDR2 FQGNSA. V trimming: 6 bases; J trimming: 1 base; junction bases outside the gene matches: 2. The CDR3 DNA reads as TGTGCCAGCAGTTACAGGGGGTCCTACGAGCAGTACTTC. Its translation: CASSYRGSYEQYF.

The chain links TRBV11-2 to TRBJ2-1; D perhaps matches TRBD1 (5 bases). V lost 4 bases to trimming and J lost 5 bases, with 12 bases between them. Germline V gene sequence: CDR1 SGHAT, CDR2 FQNNGV. This CDR3 has 14 amino acids. CDR3 nucleotides: TGTGCCAGCAGCTCCACATCCAGGGACAATGAGCAGTTCTTC. It is translated as CASSSTSRDNEQFF.

The chain couples TRBV7-9 to TRBJ2-5; 9 nucleotides align to TRBD1. V lost 11 bases to trimming and J lost 5 bases; unmatched junction nucleotides: 9. Germline-derived CDR1 and CDR2 are SEHNR and FQNEAQ (reference sequence). The CDR3 loop spans 13 amino acids. The CDR3 spells CAGNRGQVETQYF. The CDR3 nucleotides read TGTGCCGGGAACAGGGGGCAGGTGGAGACCCAGTACTTC.

This clone has just a few counts. This chain connects TRBV6-2 or TRBV6-3 to TRBJ2-3; D remains unclear. This CDR3 region has 16 residues. Trimming took off 4 bases at V and 0 bases at J, with 14 bases between the two ends. Per germline, CDR1 MNHEY and CDR2 SVGEGT. CDR3 residues: CASSLALLFSTDTQYF. DNA of the CDR3: TGTGCCAGCAGTTTAGCCCTACTGTTTAGCACAGATACGCAGTATTTT.

In this sample, this clone turned up once. CDR3 amino acids: CASSPRTSLGAEAFF. The CDR3 nucleotides are TGTGCCAGCAGTCCACGGACATCTCTGGGCGCTGAAGCTTTCTTT. The rearrangement uses TRBV27 and TRBJ1-1, with a tentative D call TRBD1 (5 bases). The V gene's germline CDR1 is MNHEY and CDR2 SMNVEV (reference sequence). Deletions cut 5 bases from V and 6 bases from J, with 19 bases between. The CDR3 sequence is 15 residues long.

J is TRBJ2-5 and V is TRBV24-1, with TRBD1 matching over 10 bases. V lost 3 bases to trimming and J lost 4 bases; unmatched junction nucleotides: 1. CDR1 is KGHDR and CDR2 is SFDVKD in the germline V gene. CDR3 length: 14 residues. CDR3 amino acids: CATSDGTGVETQYF. In nucleotides, the CDR3 is TGTGCCACCAGTGATGGGACAGGGGTAGAGACCCAGTACTTC.